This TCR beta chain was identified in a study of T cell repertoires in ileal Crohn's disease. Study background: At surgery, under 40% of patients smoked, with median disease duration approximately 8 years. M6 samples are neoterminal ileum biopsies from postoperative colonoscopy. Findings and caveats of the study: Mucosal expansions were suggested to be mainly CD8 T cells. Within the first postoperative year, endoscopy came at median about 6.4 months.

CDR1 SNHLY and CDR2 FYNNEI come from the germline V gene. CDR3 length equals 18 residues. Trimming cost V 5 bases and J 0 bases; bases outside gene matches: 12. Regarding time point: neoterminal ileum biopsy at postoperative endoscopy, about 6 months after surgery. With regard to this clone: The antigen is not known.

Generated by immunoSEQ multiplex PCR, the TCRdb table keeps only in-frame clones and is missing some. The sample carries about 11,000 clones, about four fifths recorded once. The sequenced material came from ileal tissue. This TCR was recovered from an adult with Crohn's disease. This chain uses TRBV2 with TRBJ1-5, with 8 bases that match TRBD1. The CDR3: CASSKDRATFNSNQPQHF. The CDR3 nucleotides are TGTGCCAGCAGTAAGGACAGGGCCACCTTTAATAGCAATCAGCCCCAGCATTTT.